Shown below are 21 T cell receptor beta chains from a single sample sequenced in a study of T cells in Graves' hyperthyroidism and ophthalmopathy. The CDR3 regions of TCR beta were amplified from RNA transcripts. The HTBI primer set served for first-round RT-PCR of the TCR CDR3. TCRdb reanalysed the multiplex PCR reads using MiXCR and keeps one entry per CDR3 protein. The table records some 580,000 distinct CDR3 sequences, 15% to 20% of them present only once. The specimen sequenced was blood. The receptor set was obtained from a woman in her thirties or forties with Graves' ophthalmopathy.

This clonotype has a count of ten or more. The rearrangement uses TRBV2 and TRBJ1-4; TRBD1 aligns across 9 bases. The V gene's germline CDR1 is SNHLY and CDR2 FYNNEI. The V gene end was trimmed by 3 bases and the J gene end by 5 bases; junction bases not matched to a gene: 4. This CDR3 spans 15 amino acids. Written as DNA, the CDR3 is TGTGCCAGCAGTGACGGACAGGGGCGAAATGAAAAACTGTTTTTT. This codes for CASSDGQGRNEKLFF.

This chain connects TRBV28 to TRBJ2-3, with D perhaps matching TRBD1 or TRBD2 (5 bases each). Per germline, CDR1 MDHEN and CDR2 SYDVKM. The CDR3 totals 15 residues. V was pared by 4 bases and J by 2 bases, with 13 bases between. CDR3 DNA sequence: TGTGCCAGCAGTTCCGATACCGGGACCACAGATACGCAGTATTTT. The encoded protein is CASSSDTGTTDTQYF. Full variable domain (outside the CDR3, taken from reference TRBV28 and TRBJ2-3): DVKVTQSSRYLVKRTGEKVFLECVQDMDHENMFWYRQDPGLGLRLIYFSYDVKMKEKGDIPEGYSVSREKKERFSLILESASTNQTSMYLCASSSDTGTTDTQYFGPGTRLTVL.

This chain joins TRBV11-2 and TRBJ1-1, with D maybe TRBD1 (6 bases). V dropped 5 bases and J dropped 1 base, with 14 bases sitting between them. This CDR3 region has 15 residues. CDR1 is SGHAT, CDR2 FQNNGV, per germline. CDR3 protein: CASSRRGHGNTEAFF. CDR3 coding DNA: TGTGCCAGCAGCCGCCGGGGGCACGGGAACACTGAAGCTTTCTTT.

This clonotype was seen a few times. The genes are TRBV5-1 and TRBJ2-2; the D gene could be TRBD1 or TRBD2 (5 bases each). The CDR3 sequence is 15 residues long. With 2 bases removed from V and 2 bases from J, the gap between germline ends came to 10 bases. Germline CDR1 reads SGHRS; CDR2 reads YFSETQ. The chain's CDR3 is CASSFGAVNTGELFF. The CDR3 region has the DNA TGCGCCAGCAGCTTCGGGGCAGTTAACACCGGGGAGCTGTTTTTT. The full variable domain, its missing parts supplied by reference TRBV5-1 and TRBJ2-2, is KAGVTQTPRYLIKTRGQQVTLSCSPISGHRSVSWYQQTPGQGLQFLFEYFSETQRNKGNFPGRFSGRQFSNSRSEMNVSTLELGDSALYLCASSFGAVNTGELFFGEGSRLTVL.

This clonotype was seen many times. The V and J genes are TRBV28 and TRBJ2-5; 8 bases agree with TRBD1. Trimming removed 5 bases from V and 1 base from J; junction bases left unmatched: 3. The CDR3 sequence is 14 residues long. Germline CDR1 and CDR2: MDHEN and SYDVKM. CDR3 bases: TGTGCCAGCAGTGAAACAGGGGGCCAAGAGACCCAGTACTTC. This encodes CASSETGGQETQYF.

This chain joins TRBV28 and TRBJ2-1; TRBD2 matches at 8 bases. The CDR3 totals 15 residues. V was pared by 7 bases and J by 9 bases, with 14 bases of the junction left unmatched. Germline CDR1 reads MDHEN; CDR2 reads SYDVKM. In DNA, the CDR3 is TGTGCCAGCATCATCGGGGGGGCCGTGGAGGGTGAGCAGTTCTTC. This gives the protein CASIIGGAVEGEQFF. Using reference TRBV28 and TRBJ2-1 for the parts outside the CDR3, the full variable domain is DVKVTQSSRYLVKRTGEKVFLECVQDMDHENMFWYRQDPGLGLRLIYFSYDVKMKEKGDIPEGYSVSREKKERFSLILESASTNQTSMYLCASIIGGAVEGEQFFGPGTRLTVL.

The J gene is TRBJ2-5, the V gene TRBV6-2 or TRBV6-3, with 8 positions matching TRBD2. The trim removed 7 bases at V and 4 bases at J, leaving 11 bases unmatched. Looked up from germline, CDR1 is MNHEY and CDR2 is SVGEGT. This CDR3 spans 15 amino acids. The chain's CDR3 is CASNPAGGLLETQYF. CDR3 nucleotides: TGTGCCAGCAATCCCGCGGGGGGTCTCCTAGAGACCCAGTACTTC.

This rearrangement joins TRBV7-9 to TRBJ1-5; 8 positions match TRBD1. Unmatched junction bases numbered 5, after V lost 5 bases and J lost 5 bases. The CDR3 is 14 amino acids. CDR1 and CDR2 (germline): SEHNR, FQNEAQ (reference sequence). This CDR3 reads CASSKTGVDQPQHF. The DNA of the CDR3 is TGTGCCAGCAGCAAGACAGGGGTCGATCAGCCCCAGCATTTT.

The gene calls are TRBV28 and TRBJ1-2, with D possibly TRBD1 on 6 matching bases. V shed 6 bases and J shed 2 bases, with 13 bases lying between them. The CDR3 is made up of 14 amino acids. In germline, CDR1 is MDHEN, CDR2 SYDVKM. The chain's CDR3 is CASSPAQGNYGYTF. The CDR3 nucleotides are TGTGCCAGCAGCCCTGCCCAGGGGAACTATGGCTACACCTTC.

This clonotype appeared many times. An end of the junction does not agree with germline; a read error may underlie this. The chain carries TRBV2 and TRBJ2-5, with D unclear. The CDR3 length is 12 residues. The germline gives CDR1 SNHLY, CDR2 FYNNEI. Here the CDR3 DNA reads TGTGCCAGCAGAGAAGAAGGGGAGACCCAGTACTTC. This encodes CASREEGETQYF. Full variable domain (remainder filled in from reference TRBV2 and TRBJ2-5): EPEVTQTPSHQVTQMGQEVILRCVPISNHLYFYWYRQILGQKVEFLVSFYNNEISEKSEIFDDQFSVERPDGSNFTLKIRSTKLEDSAMYFCASREEGETQYFGPGTRLLVL.

This clonotype was seen a handful of times. This chain connects TRBV30 to TRBJ1-6, with D possibly matching TRBD1 (5 bases). The V and J ends lost 5 bases and 6 bases respectively, with 20 bases between them. Germline-derived CDR1 and CDR2 are GTSNPN and SVGIG (reference sequence). The CDR3 runs 16 residues. The CDR3, as DNA: TGTGCCTGGGGGGGGGGGTTTCAGGGTTCTAATTCACCCCTCCACTTT. Amino acid sequence: CAWGGGFQGSNSPLHF.

This clonotype has a count of ten or more. The chain recombines TRBV28 with TRBJ2-7; the D call may be TRBD1 or TRBD2 (5 bases each). Germline V gives CDR1 MDHEN, CDR2 SYDVKM. The CDR3 totals 15 residues. Trimming stripped 5 bases from V and 6 bases from J, with 20 bases between. The CDR3: CASSTRGNQGPEQYF. The CDR3 region has the DNA TGTGCCAGCAGTACCCGGGGTAACCAGGGTCCCGAGCAGTACTTC.

This clonotype has ten or more counts. The rearrangement joins TRBV6-2 or TRBV6-3 to TRBJ2-7; 13 bases align to TRBD2. The length of the CDR3 is 16 residues. The ends lost 7 bases at V and 5 bases at J; junction bases unmatched: 11. Looked up from germline, CDR1 is MNHEY and CDR2 is SVGEGT. The CDR3 here is CASTYSLAGGRNEQYF. The CDR3 DNA is TGTGCCAGCACCTACTCACTAGCGGGAGGGAGAAACGAGCAGTACTTC.

This chain uses TRBV18 with TRBJ2-7; D tentatively reads TRBD1 or TRBD2 (5 bases each). This CDR3 has 14 amino acids. Germline CDR1 KGHSH, CDR2 LQKENI. Trimming removed 2 bases at V and 3 bases at J, with 11 bases between. CDR3 sequence: CASSPRDGGYEQYF. The CDR3 nucleotides read TGTGCCAGCTCACCAAGGGACGGAGGCTACGAGCAGTACTTC.

This clonotype occurred many times. The CDR3 DNA reads TGTGCCTGGAGTGTAGGCACCGGGACTAGCGTTTACAATGAGCAGTTCTTC. Translation gives CAWSVGTGTSVYNEQFF. The chain uses TRBV30 and TRBJ2-1; 10 bases fit TRBD2. The V gene end was trimmed by 0 bases and the J gene end by 4 bases; junction bases not matched to a gene: 9. Germline loops: CDR1 GTSNPN, CDR2 SVGIG (reference sequence). The CDR3 contains 17 residues.

The table lists this clonotype with a few counts. The chain employs TRBV20-1 and TRBJ1-2; 9 bases map to TRBD1. Trimming cost V 5 bases and J 8 bases; bases outside gene matches: 15. The CDR3 has 15 residues. CDR1 DFQATT and CDR2 SNEGSKA come from the germline V gene (reference sequence). As DNA, the CDR3 is TGCAGTGCTCCAAGTGGACAGGGGACTTCGGAGGGCTACACCTTC. It translates to CSAPSGQGTSEGYTF.

This chain connects TRBV6-2 or TRBV6-3 to TRBJ2-5; D not certain. With 8 bases removed from V and 4 bases from J, the gap between germline ends came to 11 bases. From germline, CDR1 is MNHEY and CDR2 SVGEGT. The CDR3 spans 12 residues. This chain's CDR3 is CASGNHRETQYF. CDR3 nucleotides: TGTGCCAGCGGGAACCACCGAGAGACCCAGTACTTC.

There are many counts of this clonotype. The chain links TRBV2 to TRBJ2-1, with 10 bases fitting TRBD2. After removal of 3 bases from V and 4 bases from J, the junction contained 3 bases not matched to a gene. Germline V lookup: CDR1 SNHLY, CDR2 FYNNEI. This CDR3 contains 15 residues. CDR3 loop: CASSDGTSVYNEQFF. In nucleotides, the CDR3 is TGTGCCAGCAGTGACGGGACTAGCGTTTACAATGAGCAGTTCTTC.

The chain combines TRBV20-1 with TRBJ1-5; TRBD1 agrees at 7 bases. Germline V gene sequence: CDR1 DFQATT, CDR2 SNEGSKA (reference sequence). V lost 0 bases, J lost 5 bases, and 16 bases stayed unmatched. This CDR3 comprises 18 residues. The CDR3, as DNA: TGCAGTGCTAGAGATCCGACGAGGGGGCGGTCAAAAGATCAGCCCCAGCATTTT. Translated, it gives CSARDPTRGRSKDQPQHF.

Note on this clonotype: The CDR3 ends on some other residue instead of the conserved phenylalanine or tryptophan, so this is likely a read error. CDR3 sequence: CASSQGVWDPEAFL. In nucleotides, the CDR3 is TGTGCCAGCAGCCAAGGAGTTTGGGATCCTGAAGCTTTCCTT. This rearrangement joins TRBV3-1 to TRBJ1-1; no firm D call. Germline values: CDR1 LGHDT, CDR2 YNNKEL (reference sequence). The CDR3 is made up of 14 amino acids. V was shortened by 1 base and J by 6 bases, with 12 bases between the two germline ends.

This clonotype was seen at least ten times. The chain links TRBV11-2 to TRBJ1-1; TRBD1 agrees at 8 bases. This CDR3 is built from 15 residues. The germline gives CDR1 SGHAT, CDR2 FQNNGV. J gave up 5 bases and V 5 bases, and 10 bases lay outside the gene matches. The CDR3 region has the DNA TGTGCCAGCAGCCCCCCCGGACAGGGTTTTACTGAAGCTTTCTTT. Translation gives CASSPPGQGFTEAFF.